This T cell receptor beta chain was identified during a study of cytomegalovirus exposure and HLA in healthy donors. Overall study results and limits: Most TCR sequences showed up rarely, but some public TCRs showed up in many donors. The study flagged approximately 180 TCR beta chains as cytomegalovirus-associated.

TCRdb's table, derived via immunoSEQ multiplex PCR, lists solely in-frame clones and lacks some. The data contain approximately 170,000 clones, about 89% of them singletons. As to this clone: The target antigen is unknown.

Per germline, CDR1 SGHDT and CDR2 YYEEEE. The CDR3 is made up of 15 amino acids. V was clipped by 1 base and J by 0 bases, with 8 bases between them. The rearrangement links TRBV5-6 to TRBJ1-3; D is unresolved. The sequence came from a woman aged 18 to 35 in good health and CMV-seropositive. The sample consisted of PBMCs. The DNA for the CDR3 is TGTGCCAGCAGCTTGATCTCCTTCTCTGGAAACACCATATATTTT. It specifies CASSLISFSGNTIYF.